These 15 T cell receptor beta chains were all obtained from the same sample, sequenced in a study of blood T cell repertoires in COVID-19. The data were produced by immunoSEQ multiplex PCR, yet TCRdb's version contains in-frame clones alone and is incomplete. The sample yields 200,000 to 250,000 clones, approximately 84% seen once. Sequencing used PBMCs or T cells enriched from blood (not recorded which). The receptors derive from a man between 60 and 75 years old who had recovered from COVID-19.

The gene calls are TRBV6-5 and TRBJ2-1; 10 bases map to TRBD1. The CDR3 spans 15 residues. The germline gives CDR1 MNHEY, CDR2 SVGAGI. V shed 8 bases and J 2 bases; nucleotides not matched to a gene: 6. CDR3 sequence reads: CASLPGTGAYNEQFF. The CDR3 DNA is TGTGCCAGCCTTCCCGGGACAGGGGCCTACAATGAGCAGTTCTTC.

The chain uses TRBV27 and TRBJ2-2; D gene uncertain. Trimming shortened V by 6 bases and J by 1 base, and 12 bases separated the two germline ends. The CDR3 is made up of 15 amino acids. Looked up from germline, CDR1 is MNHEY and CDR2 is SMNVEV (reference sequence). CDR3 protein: CASSRRGRNTGELFF. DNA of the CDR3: TGTGCCAGCAGCCGGAGAGGCCGGAACACCGGGGAGCTGTTTTTT.

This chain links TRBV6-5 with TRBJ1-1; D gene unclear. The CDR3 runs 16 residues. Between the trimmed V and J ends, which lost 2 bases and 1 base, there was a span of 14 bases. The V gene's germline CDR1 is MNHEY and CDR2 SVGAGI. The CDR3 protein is CASSYTLAPRNTEAFF. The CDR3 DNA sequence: TGTGCCAGCAGTTACACCCTCGCCCCTAGGAACACTGAAGCTTTCTTT.

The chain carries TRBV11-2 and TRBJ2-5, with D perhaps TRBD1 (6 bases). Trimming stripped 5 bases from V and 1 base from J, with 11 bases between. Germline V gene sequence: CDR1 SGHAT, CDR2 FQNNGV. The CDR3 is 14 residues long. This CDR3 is CASSLGQIQETQYF. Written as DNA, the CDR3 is TGTGCCAGCAGCCTCGGACAGATCCAAGAGACCCAGTACTTC.

Here the CDR3 reads CASSGLGQPQHF. The DNA for the CDR3 is TGTGCCAGCAGCGGGTTAGGACAGCCCCAGCATTTT. J is TRBJ1-5 and V is TRBV27, with unresolved D. The CDR3 length is 12 residues. V was pared by 6 bases and J by 7 bases, with 10 bases between. Looked up from germline, CDR1 is MNHEY and CDR2 is SMNVEV (reference sequence).

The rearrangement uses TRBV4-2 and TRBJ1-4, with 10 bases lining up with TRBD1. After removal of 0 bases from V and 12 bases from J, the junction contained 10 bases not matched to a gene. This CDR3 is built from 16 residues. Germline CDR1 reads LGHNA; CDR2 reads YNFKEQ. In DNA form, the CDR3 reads TGTGCCAGCAGCCAAGACCTGCGGACAGGGGGGGTTGAACTGTTTTTT. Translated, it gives CASSQDLRTGGVELFF.

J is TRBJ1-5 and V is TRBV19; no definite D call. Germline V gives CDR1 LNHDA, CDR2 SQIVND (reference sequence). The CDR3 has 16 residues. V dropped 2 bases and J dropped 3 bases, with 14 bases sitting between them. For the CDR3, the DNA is TGTGCCAGTAGTATATGGCCGGCGGCTGACAATCAGCCCCAGCATTTT. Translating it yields CASSIWPAADNQPQHF.

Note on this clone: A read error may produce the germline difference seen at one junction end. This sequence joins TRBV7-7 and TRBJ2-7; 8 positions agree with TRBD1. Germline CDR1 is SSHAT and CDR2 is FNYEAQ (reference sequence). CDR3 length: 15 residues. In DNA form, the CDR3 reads TGTGCTAGCAGCCAGGGACAGGATCGCGGCTACGAGCAGTACTTC. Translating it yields CASSQGQDRGYEQYF.

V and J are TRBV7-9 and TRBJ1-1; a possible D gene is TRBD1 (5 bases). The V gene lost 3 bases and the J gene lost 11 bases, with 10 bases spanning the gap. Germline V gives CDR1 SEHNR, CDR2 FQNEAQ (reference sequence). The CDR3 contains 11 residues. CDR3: CASSLGQGAFF. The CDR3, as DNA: TGTGCCAGCAGCTTGGGGCAGGGTGCTTTCTTT.

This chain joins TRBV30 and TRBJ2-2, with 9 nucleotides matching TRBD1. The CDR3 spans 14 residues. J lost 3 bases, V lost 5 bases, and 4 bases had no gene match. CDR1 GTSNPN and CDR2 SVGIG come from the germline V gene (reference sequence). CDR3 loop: CAWDRGKDTGELFF. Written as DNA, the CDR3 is TGTGCCTGGGACAGGGGGAAGGACACCGGGGAGCTGTTTTTT.

The CDR3 sequence: CASSLVPRGHTYTGELFF. For the CDR3, the DNA is TGCGCCAGCAGCTTGGTTCCCAGGGGGCACACCTACACCGGGGAGCTGTTTTTT. The chain uses TRBV5-1 and TRBJ2-2; TRBD1 matches 8 bases. Unmatched junction bases numbered 10, after V lost 0 bases and J lost 3 bases. Germline-derived CDR1 and CDR2 are SGHRS and YFSETQ. The length of the CDR3 is 18 residues.

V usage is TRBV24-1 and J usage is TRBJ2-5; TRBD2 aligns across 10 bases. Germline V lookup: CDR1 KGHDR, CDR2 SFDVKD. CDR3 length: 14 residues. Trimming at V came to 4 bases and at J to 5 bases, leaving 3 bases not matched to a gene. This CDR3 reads CATSDLAGAETQYF. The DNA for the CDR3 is TGTGCCACCAGTGACCTAGCGGGGGCTGAGACCCAGTACTTC.

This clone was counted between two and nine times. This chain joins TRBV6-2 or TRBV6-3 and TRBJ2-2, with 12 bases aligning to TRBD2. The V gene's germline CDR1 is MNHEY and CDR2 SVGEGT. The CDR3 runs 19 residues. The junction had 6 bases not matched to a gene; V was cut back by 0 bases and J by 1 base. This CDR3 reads CASSYSMWTSGVNTGELFF. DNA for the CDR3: TGTGCCAGCAGTTACTCGATGTGGACTAGCGGGGTGAACACCGGGGAGCTGTTTTTT.

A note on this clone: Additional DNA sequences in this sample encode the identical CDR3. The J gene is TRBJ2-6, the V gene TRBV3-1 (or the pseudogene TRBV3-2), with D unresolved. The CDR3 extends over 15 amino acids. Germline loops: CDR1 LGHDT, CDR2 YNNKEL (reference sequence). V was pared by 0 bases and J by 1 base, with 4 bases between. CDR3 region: CASSQDSSGANVLTF. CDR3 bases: TGTGCCAGCAGCCAAGACTCTTCTGGGGCCAACGTCCTGACTTTC.

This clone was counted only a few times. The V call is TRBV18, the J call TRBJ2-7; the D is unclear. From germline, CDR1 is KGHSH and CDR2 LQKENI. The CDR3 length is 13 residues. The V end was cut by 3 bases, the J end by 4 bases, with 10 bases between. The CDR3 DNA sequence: TGTGCCAGCTCACCCCAAAAGAGATACGAGCAGTACTTC. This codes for CASSPQKRYEQYF.